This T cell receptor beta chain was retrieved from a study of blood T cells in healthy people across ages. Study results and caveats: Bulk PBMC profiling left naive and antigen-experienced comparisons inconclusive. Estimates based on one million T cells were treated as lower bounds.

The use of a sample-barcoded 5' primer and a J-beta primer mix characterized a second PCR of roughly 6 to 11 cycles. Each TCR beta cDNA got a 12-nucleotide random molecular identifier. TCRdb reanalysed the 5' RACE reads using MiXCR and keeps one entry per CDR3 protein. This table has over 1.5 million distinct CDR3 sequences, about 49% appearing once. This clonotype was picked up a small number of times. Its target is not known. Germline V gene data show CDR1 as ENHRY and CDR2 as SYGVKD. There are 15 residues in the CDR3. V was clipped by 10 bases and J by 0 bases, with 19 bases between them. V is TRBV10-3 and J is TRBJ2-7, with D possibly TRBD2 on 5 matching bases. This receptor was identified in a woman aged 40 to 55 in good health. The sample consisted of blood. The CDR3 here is CATTREQDFSYEQYF. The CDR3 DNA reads TGTGCCACAACTAGGGAGCAAGACTTCTCCTACGAGCAGTACTTC.